The T cell receptor (beta chain) under discussion was sequenced for a study of long-term antiretroviral therapy in people with HIV. Cryopreserved PBMC, at roughly 0.85-10 million per sample, were present before DNA extraction. General study findings and limits: Despite increasing after ART, diversity remained lower than that of transplant donor controls.

The CDR3 spans 14 residues. Germline V lookup: CDR1 MNHEY, CDR2 SMNVEV (reference sequence). Germline trimming cut 6 bases from V and 6 bases from J; bases unmatched to any gene: 7. Worth noting for this clone: Antigen specificity is unknown.

An immunoSEQ assay, version v3.0, was performed at survey level. Clones were sequenced by immunoSEQ multiplex PCR, and TCRdb holds only the in-frame ones, with some missing. The table has some 16,000 clones, about 88% seen once. The clonotype was recovered from a woman aged 40 to 50 with HIV. The rearrangement joins TRBV27 to TRBJ2-2, with 7 bases fitting TRBD2. This material consisted of unsorted PBMCs, taken 0.5 years after starting antiretroviral therapy. CDR3 coding DNA: TGTGCCAGCAGCCAGCCCGGACTAGCCGGGGAGCTGTTTTTT. It is translated as CASSQPGLAGELFF.